Listed below are T cell receptor beta chains from one sample, sequenced in a study of T-cell memory formation after mild COVID-19. TCRdb passed the 5' RACE reads through MiXCR, listing each CDR3 protein once. This sample has under 350,000 distinct CDR3 sequences, with around 16% found just once. Material for sequencing was PBMCs or a T cell subset sorted from them (not recorded which). Every receptor here comes from a man between 18 and 35 years old who had mild COVID-19 (a few samples of this study predate the infection). Cell type and time point are not known. The CDR3 runs from the conserved cysteine through the conserved F or W. The order of the fields is J gene, V gene, CDR3 length, CDR3 protein.

TRBJ2-1,TRBV5-6,13,CASSPDSANEQFF
TRBJ2-5,TRBV6-5,15,CASSSRQGGGETQYF
TRBJ2-2,TRBV4-3,15,CASSKQEYSPGELFF
TRBJ2-1,TRBV19,12,CASSEGSAEQFF
TRBJ1-2,TRBV25-1,16,CASSEYGRGVHYGYTF
TRBJ1-6,TRBV9,15,CASSPDRVRNSPLHF
TRBJ1-2,TRBV20-1,12,CSANRENYGYTF
TRBJ2-3,TRBV27,16,CASSLWAGGLGDTQYF
TRBJ2-3,TRBV5-1,15,CASSPDRGDTDTQYF
TRBJ2-5,TRBV7-7,14,CASSSTGDLGTQYF
TRBJ2-5,TRBV21-1,14,CASTLGTTQETQYF
TRBJ1-2,TRBV27,15,CASSTRDAANYGYTF
TRBJ1-4,TRBV18,13,CASSPTTNEKLFF
TRBJ2-7,TRBV4-1,16,CASSQEPKGLGWEQYF
TRBJ2-5,TRBV20-1,14,CSATRTGVIETQYF
TRBJ1-6,TRBV5-1,16,CASRPLGGDPNSPLHF
TRBJ1-2,TRBV7-2,14,CASSPAGDNYGYTF
TRBJ1-2,TRBV9,13,CASSAWTGRGYTF
TRBJ2-2,TRBV27,16,CASRGGGRVNTGELFF
TRBJ1-1,TRBV11-3,13,CASSRAWNTEAFF
TRBJ1-5,TRBV20-1,12,CSARAPNQPQHF
TRBJ2-1,TRBV7-6,15,CASSLGVGSMDEQFF
TRBJ2-5,TRBV20-1,15,CSAISTSGAQETQYF
TRBJ1-4,TRBV12-3/TRBV12-4,15,CASSAAGRRNEKLFF
TRBJ2-5,TRBV29-1,14,CSVEGRDSRETQYF
TRBJ1-1,TRBV7-3,13,CASSPEVGYEAFF
TRBJ2-1,TRBV6-2/TRBV6-3,13,CASRRGGIDEQFF
TRBJ1-1,TRBV20-1,12,CSASKGSTEAFF
TRBJ2-3,TRBV21-1,18,CASSKKFEAGGLTDTQYF
TRBJ1-2,TRBV12-3/TRBV12-4,12,CASRNRSYGYTF
TRBJ1-6,TRBV7-9,17,CASSWVTGSSYNSPLHF
TRBJ2-4,TRBV4-2,14,CASSQEDAKNIQYF
TRBJ2-5,TRBV9,13,CASSVSQQETQYF
TRBJ1-2,TRBV4-2,16,CASSPSQGTANYGYTF
TRBJ2-3,TRBV11-2,12,CASSLGGNTQYF
TRBJ1-2,TRBV10-1,13,CASSESGSYGYTF
TRBJ2-7,TRBV3-1,13,CASSQGDSYEQYF
TRBJ1-2,TRBV24-1,13,CATSEGNNYGYTF
TRBJ2-7,TRBV9,15,CASSVGQGLTYEQYF
TRBJ2-3,TRBV12-3/TRBV12-4,15,CASSLIAGGTDTQYF
TRBJ1-2,TRBV7-2,17,CASSFQYTPGSTYGYTF
TRBJ2-7,TRBV7-2,15,CASSQGTSGYYEQYF
TRBJ2-7,TRBV15,12,CATSRNPSQQYF
TRBJ2-1,TRBV4-1,15,CASSRSGQGYNEQFF
TRBJ2-5,TRBV5-1,14,CASSWGLIQETQYF
TRBJ1-6,TRBV6-1,15,CASILLTGAYSPLHF
TRBJ2-1,TRBV5-4,14,CASSRGGLGNEQFF
TRBJ2-2,TRBV11-3,15,CASSLAAGNTGELFF
TRBJ1-3,TRBV6-5,14,CASTKWGSGNTIYF
TRBJ2-7,TRBV7-2,15,CASSSFGTLRGEQYF
TRBJ1-6,TRBV7-3,13,CASSLMENSPLHF
TRBJ1-6,TRBV7-2,14,CASSLRGSNSPLHF
TRBJ2-1,TRBV5-1,15,CASSLDGYSYNEQFF
TRBJ2-1,TRBV29-1,13,CSARDAGWDEQFF
TRBJ2-1,TRBV6-2/TRBV6-3,16,CASSPHSGGAGNEQFF
TRBJ2-5,TRBV20-1,13,CSAGSRDAGSQYF